The next 20 T cell receptor beta chains were all read from a single sample in a study of T cell responses to AZD1222 COVID-19 vaccine. Generated by immunoSEQ multiplex PCR, the TCRdb table keeps only in-frame clones and is missing some. Here the sample spans more than 100,000 clones, 93% being singletons. Source: peripheral blood, taken on day 0 of AZD1222 vaccination. These receptors all stem from an adult in good health.

V and J are TRBV18 and TRBJ1-2; TRBD1 is a possible D gene (5 bases). Trimming removed 0 bases at V and 6 bases at J, with 14 bases between. This CDR3 region has 15 residues. Germline CDR1 is KGHSH and CDR2 is LQKENI. The CDR3 DNA reads TGTGCCAGCTCACCACCGGGGGATGGGTTGCATGGCTACACCTTC. This gives the protein CASSPPGDGLHGYTF.

The rearrangement uses TRBV28 and TRBJ1-4; 11 bases match TRBD1. The CDR3 spans 16 residues. Germline V lookup: CDR1 MDHEN, CDR2 SYDVKM. With 5 bases clipped from V and 7 bases from J, the junction kept 9 bases outside the gene matches. The DNA for the CDR3 is TGTGCCAGCAGTCAGAACGGACAGGGGGCCCGTGAAAAACTGTTTTTT. This sequence encodes CASSQNGQGAREKLFF.

Many counts were recorded for this clone. The V call is TRBV11-2, the J call TRBJ2-1, with 11 bases that match TRBD2. Germline lookup yields CDR1 SGHAT and CDR2 FQNNGV. CDR3 length equals 14 residues. Trimming cost V 6 bases and J 8 bases; bases outside gene matches: 6. The CDR3: CASSPLAGVHEQFF. The CDR3 nucleotides are TGTGCCAGCAGTCCACTAGCGGGAGTTCATGAGCAGTTCTTC.

V usage is TRBV5-1 and J usage is TRBJ2-1, with 13 bases matching TRBD2. The CDR3 contains 17 residues. Germline V gene sequence: CDR1 SGHRS, CDR2 YFSETQ. V was pared by 4 bases and J by 9 bases, with 13 bases of the junction left unmatched. The CDR3 loop is CASSPSKLAGGPGEQFF. For the CDR3, the DNA is TGCGCCAGCAGCCCAAGTAAACTAGCGGGAGGGCCTGGTGAGCAGTTCTTC.

V usage is TRBV4-1 and J usage is TRBJ1-2, with 10 bases lining up with TRBD1. This CDR3 spans 14 amino acids. The V segment lost 3 bases and the J segment 4 bases; nucleotides outside the gene matches: 2. CDR1 is MGHRA, CDR2 YSYEKL, per germline. The CDR3 DNA is TGCGCCAGCAGCCAGGGGGACAGGGGCTATGGCTACACCTTC. This gives the protein CASSQGDRGYGYTF.

The V call is TRBV7-8, the J call TRBJ2-7; the match to TRBD2 covers 8 bases. The CDR3 length is 15 residues. The V gene's germline CDR1 is SGHVS and CDR2 FQNEAQ. The V and J ends lost 6 bases and 0 bases, in that order; junction bases with no gene match: 7. In DNA form, the CDR3 reads TGTGCCAGCAGTGGCCTAGCGGGCCGCTCCTACGAGCAGTACTTC. It encodes CASSGLAGRSYEQYF.

Written as DNA, the CDR3 is TGTGCCAGCAGCTTATACGTTTACGTCGAGCAGTACTTC. Translated, it gives CASSLYVYVEQYF. The chain employs TRBV7-2 and TRBJ2-7; D is unresolved. Between the trimmed V and J ends, which lost 2 bases and 6 bases, there was a span of 11 bases. Germline V gene data show CDR1 as SGHTA and CDR2 as FQGNSA. The CDR3 runs to 13 residues.

This chain joins TRBV7-3 and TRBJ2-7; no clear D. Trimming took off 1 base at V and 5 bases at J, with 9 bases between the two ends. The CDR3 is 13 residues long. CDR1 SGHTA and CDR2 FQGTGA come from the germline V gene. CDR3 in amino acids: CASSLNPPDEQYF. The CDR3 DNA sequence: TGTGCCAGCAGCTTAAACCCCCCCGACGAGCAGTACTTC.

The gene calls are TRBV6-2 or TRBV6-3 and TRBJ2-1; 10 bases match TRBD1. The CDR3 consists of 15 residues. CDR1 and CDR2 from the germline V gene are MNHEY and SVGEGT. The V segment lost 5 bases and the J segment 8 bases; nucleotides outside the gene matches: 9. The CDR3 DNA follows: TGTGCCAGCAGTCCAGGGGACAGGGGACGCGATGAGCAGTTCTTC. This sequence encodes CASSPGDRGRDEQFF.

The gene calls are TRBV7-2 and TRBJ2-2, with D uncertain. The V gene lost 5 bases and the J gene lost 2 bases, with 12 bases spanning the gap. The CDR3 has 15 amino acids. Germline values: CDR1 SGHTA, CDR2 FQGNSA. The CDR3 nucleotides are TGTGCCAGCAGCGTCCTCGGGCTAAACACCGGGGAGCTGTTTTTT. This encodes CASSVLGLNTGELFF.

The CDR3 sequence is CASRNRDNTDTQYF. The CDR3 nucleotides read TGTGCCAGTAGGAACCGGGACAACACAGATACGCAGTATTTT. The J gene is TRBJ2-3, the V gene TRBV19; weak D call: TRBD1 (6 bases). V lost 6 bases to trimming and J lost 2 bases, with 12 bases between them. The CDR3 runs to 14 residues. Per the germline V gene, CDR1 is LNHDA and CDR2 is SQIVND (reference sequence).

The V gene is TRBV6-5, the J gene TRBJ2-7; 7 bases line up with TRBD2. V lost 5 bases, J lost 3 bases, and 10 bases stayed unmatched. Germline values: CDR1 MNHEY, CDR2 SVGAGI. The CDR3 length is 15 residues. The DNA for the CDR3 is TGTGCCAGCAGTACACAATTGGGGGGGGGCTACGAGCAGTACTTC. Translated: CASSTQLGGGYEQYF.

The chain is built from TRBV6-1 and TRBJ2-1; 9 bases agree with TRBD1. V lost 2 bases to trimming and J lost 4 bases; unmatched junction nucleotides: 3. This CDR3 is 15 amino acids long. CDR1 is MNHNS, CDR2 SASEGT, per germline. CDR3 in amino acids: CASSELDRGYNEQFF. CDR3 nucleotides: TGTGCCAGCAGTGAATTGGACAGGGGATACAATGAGCAGTTCTTC.

This rearrangement joins TRBV19 to TRBJ1-3, with 7 nucleotides matching TRBD1. The CDR3 has 16 amino acids. The trim removed 5 bases at V and 2 bases at J, leaving 9 bases unmatched. CDR1 is LNHDA and CDR2 is SQIVND in the germline V gene (reference sequence). CDR3 sequence reads: CASSPRQGKTGNTIYF. DNA for the CDR3: TGTGCCAGTAGTCCCCGACAGGGTAAAACTGGAAACACCATATATTTT.

This chain joins TRBV14 and TRBJ1-2; D is possibly TRBD1 (5 bases). The CDR3 runs 15 residues. The germline gives CDR1 SGHDN, CDR2 FVKESK. V lost 0 bases and J 3 bases, leaving 11 bases between the germline ends. CDR3 sequence (DNA): TGTGCCAGCAGCCAAGACCGTGCAGGGTACTATGGCTACACCTTC. Amino acid sequence: CASSQDRAGYYGYTF.

V and J are TRBV3-1 (or the pseudogene TRBV3-2) and TRBJ1-1, with 8 bases identical to TRBD1. V was pared by 3 bases and J by 5 bases, with 11 bases of the junction left unmatched. The V gene's germline CDR1 is LGHDT and CDR2 YNNKEL (reference sequence). The CDR3 runs 16 residues. The CDR3 region has the DNA TGTGCCAGCAGCCACGTACCTGGACAGGGTTGGACTGAAGCTTTCTTT. Translating gives CASSHVPGQGWTEAFF.

This clone was counted once. This chain uses TRBV4-2 with TRBJ2-3; D gene unclear. CDR1 is LGHNA and CDR2 is YNFKEQ in the germline V gene. Trimming shortened V by 1 base and J by 3 bases, and 11 bases separated the two germline ends. The CDR3 totals 15 residues. The chain's CDR3 is CASSQAKLMTDTQYF. CDR3 DNA: TGTGCCAGCAGCCAAGCTAAGCTCATGACAGATACGCAGTATTTT.

The chain carries TRBV27 and TRBJ1-4; TRBD1 matches 7 bases. After removal of 3 bases from V and 5 bases from J, the junction contained 3 bases not matched to a gene. Germline V gives CDR1 MNHEY, CDR2 SMNVEV (reference sequence). The CDR3 has 14 amino acids. Here the CDR3 DNA reads TGTGCCAGCAGTTTGACAGGGATCAATGAAAAACTGTTTTTT. This sequence encodes CASSLTGINEKLFF.

The V gene is TRBV5-1, the J gene TRBJ1-1, with unresolved D. The germline V gene has CDR1 SGHRS and CDR2 YFSETQ. This CDR3 region has 13 residues. The V and J ends lost 2 bases and 1 base respectively, with 6 bases between them. Written as DNA, the CDR3 is TGCGCCAGCAGCTTCTTACAGAACACTGAAGCTTTCTTT. It encodes CASSFLQNTEAFF.

V usage is TRBV5-8 and J usage is TRBJ1-5; tentatively, D is TRBD1 (5 bases). CDR1 is SGHTS, CDR2 YDEGEE, per germline. V was trimmed by 4 bases and J by 0 bases, leaving 11 bases between them. The length of the CDR3 is 15 residues. In nucleotides, the CDR3 is TGTGCCAGCAGCCCGGGACGGATTAGCAATCAGCCCCAGCATTTT. This translates into CASSPGRISNQPQHF.